A selection of T cell receptor beta chains follows, all from one sample in a study of T-cell memory formation after mild COVID-19. MiXCR was run by TCRdb on the 5' RACE reads, yielding one entry per CDR3 protein. Here the sample spans over 350,000 distinct CDR3 sequences, 20% to 25% being singletons. The sequenced sample consisted of PBMCs or a T cell subset sorted from them (not recorded which). All receptors derive from an adult woman who had mild COVID-19 (a few samples of this study predate the infection). Cell type and time point are not known. CDR3s include the opening cysteine and the closing phenylalanine or tryptophan. A D gene is named only where the DNA matches it firmly. Only some rows state a clone size, as once, few, many or a class for expanded clones.

J: TRBJ2-5; V: TRBV4-3; D: TRBD2; size: few; CDR3: CASSFIAGGMETQYF; DNA: TGCGCCAGCAGTTTCATAGCGGGAGGTATGGAGACCCAGTACTTC
J: TRBJ2-1; V: TRBV4-3; D: TRBD2; size: -; CDR3: CASSQDRRGLREGNEQFF; DNA: TGCGCCAGCAGCCAAGATCGTAGGGGGCTGCGGGAGGGGAATGAGCAGTTCTTC
J: TRBJ2-3; V: TRBV24-1; D: TRBD2; size: few; CDR3: CATSERASGRSGDTQYF; DNA: TGTGCCACCAGTGAAAGAGCTAGCGGGAGATCAGGAGATACGCAGTATTTT
J: TRBJ1-3; V: TRBV2; D: -; size: -; CDR3: CAGATGLPGNTIYF; DNA: TGTGCCGGGGCGACGGGGCTCCCTGGAAACACCATATATTTT
J: TRBJ2-1; V: TRBV10-1; D: TRBD2; size: few; CDR3: CASSESASGRVPYNEQFF; DNA: TGCGCCAGCAGTGAGTCGGCTAGCGGTAGGGTCCCCTACAATGAGCAGTTCTTC
J: TRBJ2-3; V: TRBV12-3/TRBV12-4; D: -; size: many; CDR3: CASSLGGRADTQYF; DNA: TGTGCCAGCAGTTTAGGAGGTAGAGCTGATACGCAGTATTTT
J: TRBJ2-5; V: TRBV2; D: -; size: -; CDR3: CASFTGMRETQYF; DNA: TGTGCCAGCTTTACAGGGATGAGGGAGACCCAGTACTTC
J: TRBJ1-2; V: TRBV29-1; D: -; size: many; CDR3: CSVGPNSGYGYTF; DNA: TGCAGCGTTGGGCCAAACTCCGGCTATGGCTACACCTTC
J: TRBJ2-2; V: TRBV13; D: -; size: -; CDR3: CASSLSRRDPGELFF; DNA: TGTGCCAGCAGCCTCAGTCGTCGGGACCCCGGGGAGCTGTTTTTT
J: TRBJ2-3; V: TRBV24-1; D: TRBD2; size: -; CDR3: CATSDLSGGATDTQYF; DNA: TGTGCCACCAGTGATTTGAGCGGGGGGGCGACAGATACGCAGTATTTT
J: TRBJ1-2; V: TRBV4-1; D: -; size: -; CDR3: CASSQVDSAAYYGYTF; DNA: TGCGCCAGCAGCCAAGTTGACAGCGCTGCCTACTATGGCTACACCTTC
J: TRBJ2-1; V: TRBV2; D: -; size: -; CDR3: CASSEGLNNEQFF; DNA: TGTGCCAGCAGTGAAGGCCTTAACAATGAGCAGTTCTTC
J: TRBJ2-7; V: TRBV24-1; D: -; size: -; CDR3: CATSDSVTYEQYF; DNA: TGTGCCACCAGTGATTCAGTCACCTACGAGCAGTACTTC
J: TRBJ2-7; V: TRBV12-3/TRBV12-4; D: TRBD2; size: many; CDR3: CASSSGTTYEQYF; DNA: TGTGCCAGCAGTTCAGGGACTACCTACGAGCAGTACTTC
J: TRBJ2-3; V: TRBV5-1; D: -; size: few; CDR3: CASSAPREGTDTQYF; DNA: TGCGCCAGCAGCGCTCCCAGGGAAGGCACAGATACGCAGTATTTT
J: TRBJ2-4; V: TRBV20-1; D: -; size: few; CDR3: CSASKTTGRPKNIQYF; DNA: TGCAGTGCTAGCAAAACTACAGGGAGACCCAAAAACATTCAGTACTTC
J: TRBJ1-6; V: TRBV7-9; D: TRBD1; size: -; CDR3: CASSSRQTGANSPLHF; DNA: TGTGCCAGCAGCTCAAGACAGACAGGGGCTAATTCACCCCTCCACTTT
J: TRBJ1-3; V: TRBV7-9; D: -; size: -; CDR3: CASSSPELGNTIYF; DNA: TGTGCCAGCAGCTCCCCCGAGCTTGGAAACACCATATATTTT
J: TRBJ1-3; V: TRBV6-5; D: -; size: few; CDR3: CASSIARGTSGNTIYF; DNA: TGTGCCAGCAGTATCGCGCGGGGCACCTCTGGAAACACCATATATTTT
J: TRBJ2-7; V: TRBV9; D: TRBD2; size: -; CDR3: CASSVVVSGGAHEQYF; DNA: TGTGCCAGCAGCGTAGTCGTTAGCGGGGGGGCCCACGAGCAGTACTTC
J: TRBJ1-1; V: TRBV30; D: -; size: -; CDR3: CAWSPSGRVNTEAFF; DNA: TGTGCCTGGAGTCCCTCCGGACGGGTGAACACTGAAGCTTTCTTT
J: TRBJ1-1; V: TRBV4-2; D: -; size: -; CDR3: CASHGGSWMNTEAFF; DNA: TGTGCCAGCCACGGGGGGAGCTGGATGAACACTGAAGCTTTCTTT
J: TRBJ1-1; V: TRBV5-4; D: -; size: many; CDR3: CASSLEEVMAPGLVGAAVEAFF; DNA: TGTGCCAGCAGCTTGGAAGAAGTTATGGCGCCGGGGTTGGTAGGGGCCGCAGTTGAAGCTTTCTTT
J: TRBJ2-2; V: TRBV6-1; D: TRBD2; size: -; CDR3: CASSELAGGTGELFF; DNA: TGTGCCAGCAGTGAACTAGCGGGGGGCACCGGGGAGCTGTTTTTT